Listed below are T cell receptor beta chains from one sample, sequenced in a study of identical twins. TCRdb recomputed calls from the 5' RACE reads with MiXCR, one row per CDR3 protein. The table lists 210,000 or so distinct CDR3 sequences, under 10% of them singletons. The sample also formed part of further work on yellow fever vaccine responses in identical twins.

Sample: memory (CD45RO+) T cells sorted from blood. The receptors shown here come from a woman aged 18 to 35 in good health. Both conserved end residues are part of each CDR3. The D gene is left open where the match is weak. Size is stated for part of the rows, as once, few or many counts, or as a class when the clone is expanded.

D: -; size: many; J: TRBJ2-3; V: TRBV12-3/TRBV12-4; CDR3: CASSVSDTSTDTQYF; DNA: TGTGCCAGCAGTGTCTCTGATACTAGCACAGATACGCAGTATTTT
D: TRBD1; size: many; J: TRBJ1-2; V: TRBV28; CDR3: CASSLLTGARGNYGYTF; DNA: TGTGCCAGCAGCCTTTTGACAGGGGCAAGAGGAAACTATGGCTACACCTTC
D: TRBD2; size: few; J: TRBJ2-1; V: TRBV14; CDR3: CASSQGASGSNEQFF; DNA: TGTGCCAGCAGCCAAGGAGCTAGCGGGAGCAATGAGCAGTTCTTC
D: -; size: many; J: TRBJ1-5; V: TRBV6-2/TRBV6-3; CDR3: CASKGELNQPQHF; DNA: TGTGCCAGCAAGGGGGAATTAAATCAGCCCCAGCATTTT
D: -; size: few; J: TRBJ2-1; V: TRBV11-2; CDR3: CASSLDASSYNEQFF; DNA: TGTGCCAGCAGCTTAGATGCGAGCTCCTACAATGAGCAGTTCTTC
D: -; size: -; J: TRBJ2-7; V: TRBV11-2; CDR3: CASSPDHYEQYF; DNA: TGTGCCAGCAGTCCGGACCACTACGAGCAGTACTTC
D: TRBD1; size: -; J: TRBJ2-5; V: TRBV7-2; CDR3: CASSVGTGGETQYF; DNA: TGTGCCAGCAGCGTCGGGACAGGGGGGGAGACCCAGTACTTC
D: TRBD2; size: -; J: TRBJ2-7; V: TRBV29-1; CDR3: CSVRSGTSGYEQYF; DNA: TGCAGCGTTCGTAGCGGGACTAGCGGATACGAGCAGTACTTC
D: -; size: few; J: TRBJ2-7; V: TRBV4-3; CDR3: CASSQGPENLRWTLSRYF; DNA: TGCGCCAGCAGCCAGGGTCCGGAGAACTTACGGTGGACCCTCAGTCGGTACTTC
D: TRBD2; size: many; J: TRBJ2-3; V: TRBV2; CDR3: CASVLAGGYTDTQYF; DNA: TGTGCCAGCGTGTTGGCGGGAGGTTATACAGATACGCAGTATTTT
D: TRBD2; size: -; J: TRBJ2-3; V: TRBV15; CDR3: CATSREAAGGPTDTQYF; DNA: TGTGCCACCAGCAGAGAGGCGGCGGGAGGGCCCACAGATACGCAGTATTTT
D: -; size: few; J: TRBJ2-7; V: TRBV6-2/TRBV6-3; CDR3: CASRNPRTVSYEQYF; DNA: TGTGCCAGCAGGAATCCCCGTACTGTTTCCTACGAGCAGTACTTC
D: -; size: few; J: TRBJ2-7; V: TRBV20-1; CDR3: CSARDAGAEQYF; DNA: TGCAGTGCTAGGGATGCAGGGGCCGAGCAGTACTTC
D: -; size: -; J: TRBJ2-6; V: TRBV15; CDR3: CATRSGANVLTF; DNA: TGTGCCACGCGTTCCGGGGCCAACGTCCTGACTTTC
D: TRBD2; size: few; J: TRBJ2-2; V: TRBV27; CDR3: CASSLRGTSRYSNTGELFF; DNA: TGTGCCAGCAGTCTGCGGGGGACTAGCAGATATTCGAACACCGGGGAGCTGTTTTTT
D: TRBD1; size: many; J: TRBJ2-7; V: TRBV28; CDR3: CASSLPGTGSYEQYF; DNA: TGTGCCAGCAGTTTGCCCGGGACAGGGTCCTACGAGCAGTACTTC
D: TRBD2; size: few; J: TRBJ2-1; V: TRBV12-3/TRBV12-4; CDR3: CASSPGLSYEQFF; DNA: TGTGCTAGTTCCCCGGGACTATCCTATGAGCAGTTCTTC
D: -; size: many; J: TRBJ2-1; V: TRBV15; CDR3: CATSSRLGRNEQFF; DNA: TGTGCCACCAGCAGCCGCTTGGGGCGCAATGAGCAGTTCTTC
D: -; size: -; J: TRBJ2-7; V: TRBV20-1; CDR3: CSASLYRGGYEQYF; DNA: TGCAGTGCTAGCCTTTACAGGGGGGGGTACGAGCAGTACTTC
D: -; size: few; J: TRBJ2-5; V: TRBV10-3; CDR3: CAISEGETQYF; DNA: TGTGCCATCAGTGAAGGGGAGACCCAGTACTTC
D: -; size: many; J: TRBJ2-2; V: TRBV12-3/TRBV12-4; CDR3: CASSFTSGPGELFF; DNA: TGTGCCAGCAGCTTCACCTCGGGGCCCGGGGAGCTGTTTTTT
D: -; size: many; J: TRBJ1-1; V: TRBV6-6; CDR3: CDQNTEAFF; DNA: TGTGACCAGAACACTGAAGCTTTCTTT
D: TRBD1; size: few; J: TRBJ2-5; V: TRBV20-1; CDR3: CSAGSDREKEETQYF; DNA: TGCAGTGCTGGATCGGACAGGGAGAAGGAAGAGACCCAGTACTTC
D: TRBD2; size: few; J: TRBJ2-5; V: TRBV20-1; CDR3: CSALKSGVKETQYF; DNA: TGCAGTGCTCTGAAGAGCGGGGTAAAAGAGACCCAGTACTTC
D: -; size: -; J: TRBJ2-1; V: TRBV20-1; CDR3: CSASGPEQFF; DNA: TGCAGTGCTAGCGGGCCAGAGCAGTTCTTC